A single sample gave rise to the 10 T cell receptor beta chains below, sequenced in a study of T cells in localized non-small cell lung cancer. Generated by immunoSEQ multiplex PCR, the TCRdb table keeps only in-frame clones and is missing some. The data contain some 9,700 clones, approximately 89% of them seen just once; the ten biggest clones take up 2% to 2.5%. Here the sequenced sample was peripheral blood, taken before any cancer treatment. These receptors originate from a female donor older than 55 with stage II squamous cell lung carcinoma.

This clone has a single count. The chain combines TRBV5-8 with TRBJ2-7; tentatively, D is TRBD2 (5 bases). CDR1 and CDR2 (germline): SGHTS, YDEGEE. This CDR3 is built from 14 residues. V was pared by 4 bases and J by 2 bases, with 13 bases between. The CDR3 DNA follows: TGTGCCAGCAGCCCCAGGACGGGGACCTACGAGCAGTACTTC. Translating gives CASSPRTGTYEQYF.

V and J are TRBV6-1 and TRBJ1-2; D remains unclear. There are 13 residues in the CDR3. V was clipped by 7 bases and J by 3 bases, with 12 bases between them. Per the germline V gene, CDR1 is MNHNS and CDR2 is SASEGT. The CDR3 sequence: CASTARLYYGYTF. CDR3 DNA: TGTGCCAGCACTGCGAGGCTTTACTATGGCTACACCTTC.

The chain is built from TRBV5-4 and TRBJ1-2; 7 bases line up with TRBD1. After removal of 3 bases from V and 1 base from J, the junction contained 9 bases not matched to a gene. The CDR3 extends over 16 amino acids. Looked up from germline, CDR1 is SGHNT and CDR2 is YYREEE (reference sequence). CDR3 DNA: TGTGCCAGCAGCTCGGAAGGACAGGCGATTAACTATGGCTACACCTTC. It yields the protein CASSSEGQAINYGYTF. Full variable domain (missing parts from reference TRBV5-4 and TRBJ1-2): ETGVTQSPTHLIKTRGQQVTLRCSSQSGHNTVSWYQQALGQGPQFIFQYYREEENGRGNFPPRFSGLQFPNYSSELNVNALELDDSALYLCASSSEGQAINYGYTFGSGTRLTVV.

The chain combines TRBV6-1 with TRBJ2-1, with 11 bases lining up with TRBD2. Germline V gene data show CDR1 as MNHNS and CDR2 as SASEGT. Trimming took 6 bases from V and 7 from J; bases not matched to a gene: 5. The CDR3 loop spans 14 amino acids. The DNA of the CDR3 is TGTGCCAGCAGCCTGACTAGCGGGGATAATGAGCAGTTCTTC. The encoded protein is CASSLTSGDNEQFF.

V gene TRBV29-1 combines with J gene TRBJ2-3, with 7 bases aligning to TRBD2. The CDR3 is made up of 18 amino acids. Trimming took 7 bases from V and 2 from J; bases not matched to a gene: 21. The germline V gene has CDR1 SQVTM and CDR2 ANQGSEA. CDR3 in amino acids: CSALGRDYQIPYTDTQYF. The CDR3 coding sequence is TGCAGCGCCCTCGGACGGGACTACCAAATCCCTTACACAGATACGCAGTATTTT.

This chain joins TRBV7-2 and TRBJ2-1; D may match TRBD1 or TRBD2 (6 bases each). CDR1 is SGHTA, CDR2 FQGNSA, per germline. CDR3 length: 15 amino acids. The V end was cut by 6 bases, the J end by 2 bases, with 14 bases between. This chain's CDR3 is CASSRKRGPYNEQFF. The CDR3 coding sequence is TGTGCCAGCAGTCGAAAACGGGGGCCCTACAATGAGCAGTTCTTC.

This clone has only one observation. The chain recombines TRBV5-4 with TRBJ1-4, with a possible D match to TRBD1 (5 bases). The CDR3 consists of 14 residues. Germline values: CDR1 SGHNT, CDR2 YYREEE (reference sequence). The V end was cut by 0 bases, the J end by 8 bases, with 11 bases between. In nucleotides, the CDR3 is TGTGCCAGCAGCTTGGGGGGGGACGGGGAAAAACTGTTTTTT. This sequence encodes CASSLGGDGEKLFF.

V and J are TRBV27 and TRBJ2-1; a possible D gene is TRBD2 (5 bases). Germline V lookup: CDR1 MNHEY, CDR2 SMNVEV (reference sequence). Trimming shortened V by 5 bases and J by 9 bases, and 11 bases separated the two germline ends. The CDR3 extends over 12 amino acids. The CDR3 sequence is CASSRTHGEQFF. The DNA of the CDR3 is TGTGCCAGCAGTAGGACTCACGGTGAGCAGTTCTTC.

This sequence joins TRBV7-8 and TRBJ2-7, with D possibly matching TRBD1 (5 bases). This CDR3 is built from 13 residues. Germline assignment: CDR1 SGHVS and CDR2 FQNEAQ. V was shortened by 7 bases and J by 7 bases, with 17 bases between the two germline ends. The CDR3, as DNA: TGTGCCAGCACCCTGGACAACTTGAGTGAGCAGTACTTC. As protein: CASTLDNLSEQYF.

This rearrangement joins TRBV7-9 to TRBJ2-1; D is possibly TRBD1 (5 bases). CDR1 is SEHNR and CDR2 is FQNEAQ in the germline V gene (reference sequence). The CDR3 loop spans 15 amino acids. V lost 5 bases and J lost 4, with 15 bases in between. The CDR3 loop is CASSLWRQIYNEQFF. The CDR3 DNA follows: TGTGCCAGCAGCCTTTGGAGACAGATATACAATGAGCAGTTCTTC.